The clone carrying this T cell receptor beta chain came up a few times. This entry belongs to a study of blood T cell repertoires in COVID-19. Turning to the study itself: T cells, B-cell-depleted T cells, or PBMCs provided the cDNA or gDNA that served as material.

Germline V lookup: CDR1 SGHTA, CDR2 FQGNSA. The V segment lost 0 bases and the J segment 4 bases; nucleotides outside the gene matches: 11. The CDR3 runs to 19 residues. Participant age was roughly 18 to 100 years, and participants resided in about 25 US areas. Participants had their cohort set by participant-reported clinical history. In the authors' methods: Reference gene primer amplification in the assay estimated nucleated cell counts. Measured with immunoSEQ multiplex PCR; TCRdb has only the in-frame clones, and not every one. That table is the source of V, J and clone size, and D and trimming were worked out from the DNA. There are some 130,000 clones in the sample; about 88% occur only once, and around 2.3% lies in the top ten.

Sequencing was done on a sample of PBMCs or T cells enriched from blood (not recorded which). The J gene is TRBJ2-1, the V gene TRBV7-2; 11 bases are shared with TRBD2. The sequence came from a woman aged 45-65 years who had recovered from COVID-19. DNA of the CDR3: TGTGCCAGCAGCTTAGCCCCCCGGGATAGCGGGGGGGCTTACAATGAGCAGTTCTTC. Translation gives CASSLAPRDSGGAYNEQFF.